This passage covers 14 T cell receptor beta chains from one sample sequenced in a study of cytomegalovirus exposure and HLA in healthy donors. 60 Vbeta and 13 Jbeta primers were used in PCR. Method: immunoSEQ multiplex PCR; TCRdb's copy keeps in-frame clones and lacks some. The repertoire table contains 20,000 to 25,000 clones. The sample comprised PBMCs. These receptors came from a man aged 55 to 70 in good health and CMV-seropositive.

The gene calls are TRBV7-8 and TRBJ2-5; 10 bases are shared with TRBD1. Trimming cost V 5 bases and J 5 bases; bases outside gene matches: 14. The CDR3 runs to 17 residues. CDR1 and CDR2 from the germline V gene are SGHVS and FQNEAQ. CDR3 bases: TGTGCCAGCAGCACTCGGCCGGGACAGGGGAAAGGGGAGACCCAGTACTTC. Encoded protein: CASSTRPGQGKGETQYF. The whole variable domain, remainder taken from reference TRBV7-8 and TRBJ2-5, is GAGVSQSPRYKVAKRGQDVALRCDPISGHVSLFWYQQALGQGPEFLTYFQNEAQLDKSGLPSDRFFAERPEGSVSTLKIQRTQQEDSAVYLCASSTRPGQGKGETQYFGPGTRLLVL.

The chain couples TRBV29-1 to TRBJ1-3, with 7 bases that match TRBD1. V lost 7 bases to trimming and J lost 12 bases; unmatched junction nucleotides: 9. Germline-derived CDR1 and CDR2 are SQVTM and ANQGSEA. The CDR3 consists of 11 residues. In DNA, the CDR3 is TGCAGCGCCCGTACAGGGGAAAACATATATTTT. This sequence encodes CSARTGENIYF.

The CDR3 reads CASSFLDRTNEKLFF. The CDR3 bases are TGTGCCAGCAGCTTCCTGGACAGGACTAATGAAAAACTGTTTTTT. The chain links TRBV2 to TRBJ1-4; 7 bases agree with TRBD1. With 6 bases clipped from V and 2 bases from J, the junction kept 6 bases outside the gene matches. The CDR3 loop spans 15 amino acids. The germline CDR1 and CDR2 sequences are SNHLY and FYNNEI.

V and J are TRBV2 and TRBJ1-1, with D uncertain. The CDR3 runs 15 residues. Between the trimmed V and J ends, which lost 9 bases and 4 bases, there was a span of 21 bases. From germline, CDR1 is SNHLY and CDR2 FYNNEI. The DNA for the CDR3 is TGTGCCAGTGGACCGCACCGGGGAGTCGGCACTGAAGCTTTCTTT. Protein: CASGPHRGVGTEAFF.

Notes on this clone: A read error may produce the germline difference seen at one junction end. The CDR3 sequence is CASSLFKGRTEDFF. CDR3 DNA: TGTGCCAGCAGCTTATTTAAAGGGAGGACTGAAGATTTCTTT. The chain is built from TRBV7-2 and TRBJ1-1; D is unclear. This CDR3 contains 14 residues. The germline V gene has CDR1 SGHTA and CDR2 FQGNSA.

The chain joins TRBV21-1 to TRBJ2-5; the table's D call, TRBD2, has no DNA check behind it. TRBV21-1 is noted as a pseudogene. The CDR3 contains 16 residues. CDR3 sequence (DNA): TGTGCCAGCAGCAAAGTGTGGCTAGCGGGAAGGGAGACCCAGTACTTC. Protein sequence: CASSKVWLAGRETQYF.

The V call is TRBV2, the J call TRBJ1-5; 7 bases map to TRBD1. CDR1 and CDR2 (germline): SNHLY, FYNNEI. This CDR3 has 14 residues. The trim removed 6 bases at V and 6 bases at J, leaving 8 bases unmatched. The CDR3 reads CASRVSGTAQPQHF. As DNA, the CDR3 is TGTGCCAGCAGGGTTTCGGGGACAGCTCAGCCCCAGCATTTT.

The chain combines TRBV19 with TRBJ2-5, with TRBD1 identical over 10 bases. Looked up from germline, CDR1 is LNHDA and CDR2 is SQIVND (reference sequence). This CDR3 comprises 15 residues. Losses at the gene ends were 4 bases for V and 4 bases for J; bases not matched to a gene: 6. CDR3 bases: TGTGCCAGTAGTACCCCTCGGACAGGGGGAGAGACCCAGTACTTC. This sequence encodes CASSTPRTGGETQYF.

V gene TRBV7-9 combines with J gene TRBJ1-2; no firm D call. V dropped 1 base and J dropped 7 bases, with 10 bases sitting between them. Germline V CDR1 and CDR2: SEHNR, FQNEAQ (reference sequence). The CDR3 totals 13 residues. The CDR3 loop reads CASSLERFFGYTF. DNA for the CDR3: TGTGCCAGCAGCTTAGAACGGTTCTTTGGCTACACCTTC.

The chain is built from TRBV7-2 and TRBJ1-2; 7 bases match TRBD1. The CDR3 length is 13 residues. Germline trimming cut 4 bases from V and 9 bases from J; bases unmatched to any gene: 8. Germline CDR1 reads SGHTA; CDR2 reads FQGNSA. This chain's CDR3 is CASSSDSTGSYTF. The CDR3 DNA is TGTGCCAGCAGCTCAGACTCGACAGGGAGCTACACCTTC.

This chain links TRBV7-9 with TRBJ2-7, with D perhaps TRBD2 (6 bases). The CDR3 spans 19 residues. Germline V lookup: CDR1 SEHNR, CDR2 FQNEAQ (reference sequence). V was trimmed by 5 bases and J by 2 bases, leaving 28 bases between them. The CDR3 DNA reads TGTGCCAGCAGCCCCCGGGAGTTGGATCCCCCGAAACCTCCCTACGAGCAGTACTTC. Protein: CASSPRELDPPKPPYEQYF.

The chain links TRBV29-1 to TRBJ1-1, with D possibly being TRBD1 (5 bases). CDR3 length equals 14 residues. From germline, CDR1 is SQVTM and CDR2 ANQGSEA. Trimming shortened V by 7 bases and J by 0 bases, and 15 bases separated the two germline ends. The CDR3 region has the DNA TGCAGCGGCCGTGGGGCCTCCATGAACACTGAAGCTTTCTTT. Protein product: CSGRGASMNTEAFF.

The chain is built from TRBV5-1 and TRBJ2-7; 7 bases match TRBD2. With 4 bases clipped from V and 0 bases from J, the junction kept 4 bases outside the gene matches. The length of the CDR3 is 14 residues. Germline CDR1 reads SGHRS; CDR2 reads YFSETQ. The CDR3 reads CASSRGGFSYEQYF. In DNA form, the CDR3 reads TGCGCCAGCAGCCGCGGGGGATTCTCCTACGAGCAGTACTTC.

The rearrangement links TRBV4-1 to TRBJ2-7; no reliable D call. The CDR3 runs to 14 residues. Trimming removed 3 bases from V and 3 bases from J, with 12 bases in between. Per germline, CDR1 MGHRA and CDR2 YSYEKL. The CDR3 region is CASSQAGTVYEQYF. The CDR3, as DNA: TGCGCCAGCAGCCAGGCAGGCACAGTCTACGAGCAGTACTTC.